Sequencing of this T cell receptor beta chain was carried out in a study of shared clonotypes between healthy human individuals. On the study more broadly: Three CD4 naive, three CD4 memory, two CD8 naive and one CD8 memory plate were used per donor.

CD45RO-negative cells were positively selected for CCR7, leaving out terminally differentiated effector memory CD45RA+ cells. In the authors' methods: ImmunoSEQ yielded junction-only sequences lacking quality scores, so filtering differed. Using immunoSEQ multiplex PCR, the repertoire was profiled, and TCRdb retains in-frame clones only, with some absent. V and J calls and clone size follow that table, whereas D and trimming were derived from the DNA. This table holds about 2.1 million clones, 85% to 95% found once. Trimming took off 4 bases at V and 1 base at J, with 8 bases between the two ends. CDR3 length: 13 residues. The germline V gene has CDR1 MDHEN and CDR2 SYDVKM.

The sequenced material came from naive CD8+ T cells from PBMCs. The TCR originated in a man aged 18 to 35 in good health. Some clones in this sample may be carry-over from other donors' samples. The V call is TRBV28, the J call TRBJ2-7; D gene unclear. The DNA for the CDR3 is TGTGCCAGCAGTTACACCCTTTCCTACGAGCAGTACTTC. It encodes CASSYTLSYEQYF.